Listed here are 23 T cell receptor beta chains from one sample, sequenced in a study of CD8 T cells in Susac syndrome. Random hexamers were used to reverse transcribe about 0.5 to 1 ug of RNA. One entry per CDR3 protein, called by TCRdb with MiXCR from the immunoSEQ multiplex PCR reads. This table has approximately 220,000 distinct CDR3 sequences, more than 85% appearing once. The sequenced sample was CD4+ T cells from PBMCs. The receptors here all came from a human donor with multiple sclerosis.

This chain joins TRBV29-1 and TRBJ2-1, with 9 positions matching TRBD1. This CDR3 region has 13 residues. Germline lookup yields CDR1 SQVTM and CDR2 ANQGSEA. Unmatched junction bases numbered 7, after V lost 6 bases and J lost 7 bases. CDR3 nucleotides: TGCAGCGTAGGACAGGGGAGTGGGAATGAGCAGTTCTTC. It codes for CSVGQGSGNEQFF.

The chain joins TRBV7-9 to TRBJ2-5, with TRBD1 matching 7 bases. Germline V lookup: CDR1 SEHNR, CDR2 FQNEAQ (reference sequence). The CDR3 consists of 15 residues. V gave up 1 base and J gave up 0 bases; unmatched junction bases: 2. CDR3 region: CASSLGGQDQETQYF. The CDR3 region has the DNA TGTGCCAGCAGCTTAGGTGGACAGGACCAAGAGACCCAGTACTTC.

The chain carries TRBV12-3 or TRBV12-4 and TRBJ1-1; D gene uncertain. This CDR3 comprises 13 residues. Trimming took off 7 bases at V and 5 bases at J, with 14 bases between the two ends. The CDR3 here is CASNPESGTEAFF. The CDR3 nucleotides read TGTGCCAGCAACCCAGAGTCGGGGACTGAAGCTTTCTTT.

The chain links TRBV29-1 to TRBJ1-1; no clear D. CDR3 length equals 16 residues. Between the trimmed V and J ends, which lost 0 bases and 0 bases, there was a span of 14 bases. In germline, CDR1 is SQVTM, CDR2 ANQGSEA. CDR3 bases: TGCAGCGTTGAAGATCGCAGAACTCGTATGAACACTGAAGCTTTCTTT. It specifies CSVEDRRTRMNTEAFF.

The chain couples TRBV12-3 or TRBV12-4 to TRBJ1-1; weak D call: TRBD1 (5 bases). CDR3 length: 16 amino acids. With 1 base removed from V and 1 base from J, the gap between germline ends came to 13 bases. CDR3 DNA: TGTGCCAGCAGTTTAGGAAAAGGACACGAGAACACTGAAGCTTTCTTT. Translating gives CASSLGKGHENTEAFF.

The CDR3 reads CASSQASGPANYGYTF. The CDR3 bases are TGTGCCAGCAGCCAAGCCTCTGGACCGGCTAACTATGGCTACACCTTC. The chain employs TRBV4-2 and TRBJ1-2; D call uncertain. The CDR3 is 16 residues long. V shed 1 base and J shed 0 bases, with 12 bases lying between them. Germline V gives CDR1 LGHNA, CDR2 YNFKEQ.

This sequence joins TRBV20-1 and TRBJ2-7, with D maybe TRBD2 (5 bases). V gave up 3 bases and J gave up 9 bases, with 15 bases separating them. Germline V gene data show CDR1 as DFQATT and CDR2 as SNEGSKA (reference sequence). The CDR3 extends over 12 amino acids. The CDR3 sequence is CSARTGPEGQYF. As DNA, the CDR3 is TGCAGTGCTAGGACCGGTCCAGAGGGGCAGTACTTC.

The chain links TRBV20-1 to TRBJ1-2, with unresolved D. Trimming cost V 3 bases and J 4 bases, with 9 bases left between them. CDR3 size: 12 residues. Germline CDR1 reads DFQATT; CDR2 reads SNEGSKA (reference sequence). The CDR3 bases are TGCAGTGCTAGGGGAGGGTTCTATGGCTACACCTTC. It codes for CSARGGFYGYTF.

In its sample, this clonotype was seen once. The J gene is TRBJ2-5, the V gene TRBV9, with TRBD2 as a possible D gene (6 bases). The CDR3 loop spans 14 amino acids. Per the germline V gene, CDR1 is SGDLS and CDR2 is YYNGEE. Trimming removed 3 bases from V and 1 base from J, with 10 bases in between. The CDR3 here is CASSAGGSQETQYF. CDR3 nucleotides: TGTGCCAGCAGCGCCGGGGGATCCCAAGAGACCCAGTACTTC.

This clonotype was found once. This rearrangement joins TRBV3-1 to TRBJ2-1; 13 bases line up with TRBD2. The V and J ends lost 4 bases and 1 base, in that order; junction bases with no gene match: 7. CDR1 and CDR2 from the germline V gene are LGHDT and YNNKEL (reference sequence). The CDR3 has 18 amino acids. In DNA form, the CDR3 reads TGTGCCAGCAGCCCCCGGGGGACTAGCGGGGCGTCCTACAATGAGCAGTTCTTC. It encodes CASSPRGTSGASYNEQFF.

V is TRBV2 and J is TRBJ2-3, with unresolved D. CDR3 size: 12 residues. Trimming took 2 bases from V and 5 from J, leaving 5 bases between them. Germline lookup yields CDR1 SNHLY and CDR2 FYNNEI. The CDR3 is CASSEQIDTQYF. The CDR3 region has the DNA TGTGCCAGCAGTGAACAGATAGATACGCAGTATTTT.

The chain joins TRBV7-3 to TRBJ1-1; D is uncertain. The CDR3 contains 13 residues. Germline-derived CDR1 and CDR2 are SGHTA and FQGTGA. V lost 7 bases, J lost 4 bases, and 13 bases lay in between. CDR3 sequence (DNA): TGTGCCAGCACCCCTATTGAGCGCACTGAAGCTTTCTTT. Its protein is CASTPIERTEAFF.

The chain has TRBV6-1 and TRBJ1-2, with D hard to call. Between the trimmed V and J ends, which lost 4 bases and 6 bases, there was a span of 18 bases. There are 15 residues in the CDR3. CDR1 and CDR2 from the germline V gene are MNHNS and SASEGT. The CDR3, as DNA: TGTGCCAGCAGTGTTGCCCTAGCAAGGGAACATGGCTACACCTTC. It codes for CASSVALAREHGYTF.

The chain joins TRBV20-1 to TRBJ1-1, with 7 bases lining up with TRBD1. J was trimmed by 8 bases and V by 7 bases; bases with no gene match: 13. Per germline, CDR1 DFQATT and CDR2 SNEGSKA (reference sequence). This CDR3 spans 13 amino acids. CDR3 residues: CSVTGVVLREAFF. CDR3 sequence (DNA): TGCAGTGTAACAGGGGTTGTCCTCAGGGAAGCTTTCTTT.

The sample holds one count of this clonotype. The V gene is TRBV3-1, the J gene TRBJ1-2; D gene ambiguous. The V gene lost 0 bases and the J gene lost 6 bases, with 11 bases spanning the gap. The CDR3 is made up of 14 amino acids. Germline-derived CDR1 and CDR2 are LGHDT and YNNKEL (reference sequence). Written as DNA, the CDR3 is TGTGCCAGCAGCCAAGATTCGTCCCAGAATGGCTACACCTTC. Protein: CASSQDSSQNGYTF. Together with reference TRBV3-1 and TRBJ1-2, the CDR3 gives the full variable domain: DTAVSQTPKYLVTQMGNDKSIKCEQNLGHDTMYWYKQDSKKFLKIMFSYNNKELIINETVPNRFSPKSPDKAHLNLHINSLELGDSAVYFCASSQDSSQNGYTFGSGTRLTVV.

The V call is TRBV6-4, the J call TRBJ2-1; D is possibly TRBD2 (6 bases). Germline V gives CDR1 MRHNA, CDR2 SNTAGT. Trimming pared 3 bases from V and 5 bases from J, leaving 11 bases between. The CDR3 loop spans 14 amino acids. The CDR3 bases are TGTGCCAGCAGTGAGGTAGCGGCCCACAATGAGCAGTTCTTC. This gives the protein CASSEVAAHNEQFF.

The CDR3 here is CASSLTTGPNQPQHF. In DNA, the CDR3 is TGCGCCAGCAGCTTAACGACAGGGCCCAATCAGCCCCAGCATTTT. The chain uses TRBV5-1 and TRBJ1-5; 7 positions agree with TRBD1. CDR1 is SGHRS and CDR2 is YFSETQ in the germline V gene. The CDR3 consists of 15 residues. Trimming at V came to 2 bases and at J to 3 bases, leaving 5 bases not matched to a gene.

Comments on this clonotype: Germline and junction disagree at one end, which may indicate a read error. The chain couples TRBV6-2 or TRBV6-3 to TRBJ1-5, with TRBD1 matching 8 bases. This CDR3 is 15 amino acids long. Germline assignment: CDR1 MNHEY and CDR2 SVGEGT. CDR3 sequence reads: CASSNPAGGNQPRHF. The DNA of the CDR3 is TGTGCCAGCAGTAACCCGGCAGGGGGCAATCAGCCCCGGCATTTT.

J is TRBJ2-3 and V is TRBV5-6, with TRBD2 matching over 11 bases. In germline, CDR1 is SGHDT, CDR2 YYEEEE. V shed 7 bases, J shed 10 bases, and the junction held 2 bases outside the gene matches. The CDR3 is 11 amino acids. DNA for the CDR3: TGTGCCAGCCGTAGCGGGGGGGCGCAGTATTTT. Encoded protein: CASRSGGAQYF.

The gene calls are TRBV3-1 and TRBJ2-1, with 14 nucleotides matching TRBD2. The CDR3 covers 16 residues. Germline V gene sequence: CDR1 LGHDT, CDR2 YNNKEL (reference sequence). Trimming cost V 8 bases and J 7 bases; bases outside gene matches: 10. The CDR3 nucleotides are TGTGCCAGCGCCCGACCGGGACTAGCGGGGGTGAATGAGCAGTTCTTC. Amino acids: CASARPGLAGVNEQFF.

The chain recombines TRBV20-1 with TRBJ2-5; 7 positions agree with TRBD1. V lost 6 bases to trimming and J lost 9 bases; unmatched junction nucleotides: 13. Germline values: CDR1 DFQATT, CDR2 SNEGSKA (reference sequence). This CDR3 is built from 13 residues. CDR3 amino acids: CSALGQMKSAQYF. The CDR3 bases are TGCAGTGCGCTGGGACAGATGAAATCGGCCCAGTACTTC.

The chain has TRBV9 and TRBJ1-5; D call uncertain. The V end lost 1 base, the J end lost 0 bases, and 2 bases lay between the germline ends. Germline V lookup: CDR1 SGDLS, CDR2 YYNGEE. The CDR3 runs to 13 residues. CDR3 protein: CASSVPSNQPQHF. DNA for the CDR3: TGTGCCAGCAGCGTACCTAGCAATCAGCCCCAGCATTTT.

The sample holds one count of this clonotype. The chain couples TRBV20-1 to TRBJ2-1; 8 nucleotides agree with TRBD2. CDR3 size: 15 residues. Trimming removed 5 bases from V and 8 bases from J; junction bases left unmatched: 14. Germline V gene data show CDR1 as DFQATT and CDR2 as SNEGSKA (reference sequence). CDR3 in DNA: TGCAGTGCTTTCAAGGGACTAGGAACCAAGGATGAGCAGTTCTTC. This translates into CSAFKGLGTKDEQFF.